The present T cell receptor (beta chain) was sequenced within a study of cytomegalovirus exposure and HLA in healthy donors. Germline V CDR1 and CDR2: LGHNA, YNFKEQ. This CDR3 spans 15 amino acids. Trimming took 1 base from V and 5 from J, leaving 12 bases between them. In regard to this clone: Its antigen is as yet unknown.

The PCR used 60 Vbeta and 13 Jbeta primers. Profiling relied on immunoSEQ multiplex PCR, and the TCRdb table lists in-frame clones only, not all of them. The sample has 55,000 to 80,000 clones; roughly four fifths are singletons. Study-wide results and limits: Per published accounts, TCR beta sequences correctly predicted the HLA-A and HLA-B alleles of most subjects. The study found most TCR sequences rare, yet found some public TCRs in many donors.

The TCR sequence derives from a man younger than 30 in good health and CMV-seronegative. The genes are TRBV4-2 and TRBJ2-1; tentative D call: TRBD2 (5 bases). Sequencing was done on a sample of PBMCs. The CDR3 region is CASSQGTRENNEQFF. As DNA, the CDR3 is TGTGCCAGCAGCCAAGGAACTAGAGAGAACAATGAGCAGTTCTTC.